The 22 T cell receptor beta chains below come from one sample, sequenced in a study of T cells after yellow fever vaccination. TCRdb used MiXCR to reprocess the 5' RACE reads, holding one entry per CDR3 protein. In the table there are 85,000 to 100,000 distinct CDR3 sequences, roughly 6% of which are singletons. The input for sequencing was CD8+ T cells sorted from PBMCs, taken 10 days after the yellow fever booster vaccination. The receptors originated from a man between 18 and 35 years old who received the YFV17D yellow fever vaccine.

This clonotype was seen ten or more times. The CDR3 nucleotides are TGTGCCAGCAGCAGGACTAGCGGGGGCACCTACAATGAGCAGTTCTTC. Amino acid sequence: CASSRTSGGTYNEQFF. The rearrangement uses TRBV11-2 and TRBJ2-1; TRBD2 matches 13 bases. Germline values: CDR1 SGHAT, CDR2 FQNNGV. J lost 2 bases, V lost 5 bases, and 3 bases had no gene match. CDR3 size: 16 residues.

In its sample, this clonotype was seen many times. The CDR3: CASSPDGPRTDTQYF. In DNA, the CDR3 is TGTGCCAGCAGCCCCGACGGCCCCCGCACAGATACGCAGTATTTT. V usage is TRBV12-3 or TRBV12-4 and J usage is TRBJ2-3; the D is unclear. Trimming left V 6 bases short and J 1 base short, with 14 bases between. CDR3 length: 15 residues.

This clonotype was counted a few times. The chain joins TRBV7-2 to TRBJ2-7; 10 bases fit TRBD2. Germline V gene sequence: CDR1 SGHTA, CDR2 FQGNSA. The CDR3 is 15 amino acids. J was trimmed by 3 bases and V by 5 bases; bases with no gene match: 7. CDR3 amino acids: CASSPSGGAVYEQYF. CDR3 sequence (DNA): TGTGCCAGCAGCCCCAGCGGGGGGGCGGTCTACGAGCAGTACTTC. The complete variable domain, with remaining parts taken from reference TRBV7-2 and TRBJ2-7, reads GAGVSQSPSNKVTEKGKDVELRCDPISGHTALYWYRQSLGQGLEFLIYFQGNSAPDKSGLPSDRFSAERTGGSVSTLTIQRTQQEDSAVYLCASSPSGGAVYEQYFGPGTRLTVT.

This clonotype was observed many times. This chain uses TRBV7-7 with TRBJ2-1, with 10 nucleotides matching TRBD2. Germline V gene lookup returns CDR1 SSHAT and CDR2 FNYEAQ (reference sequence). V lost 5 bases and J lost 4; bases outside the gene matches: 5. CDR3 size: 15 residues. The chain's CDR3 is CASSPQRGGYNEQFF. The DNA for the CDR3 is TGTGCCAGCAGCCCACAGCGGGGGGGATACAATGAGCAGTTCTTC.

This clonotype was seen a few times. The V call is TRBV5-1, the J call TRBJ2-7, with D tentatively TRBD1 (6 bases). Germline V lookup: CDR1 SGHRS, CDR2 YFSETQ. V dropped 4 bases and J dropped 2 bases, with 10 bases sitting between them. This CDR3 is built from 13 residues. This CDR3 reads CASSGDITYEQYF. The CDR3, as DNA: TGCGCCAGCAGCGGGGACATAACCTACGAGCAGTACTTC.

This clonotype has a handful of counts. CDR3 protein: CASSHPGQPNTEAFF. In DNA, the CDR3 is TGTGCCAGCAGCCACCCGGGACAGCCAAACACTGAAGCTTTCTTT. This chain uses TRBV13 with TRBJ1-1, with TRBD1 identical over 7 bases. The CDR3 length is 15 residues. The junction had 8 bases not matched to a gene; V was cut back by 5 bases and J by 2 bases. The germline CDR1 and CDR2 sequences are PRHDT and FYEKMQ (reference sequence).

This clonotype was picked up a small number of times. The chain couples TRBV7-6 to TRBJ2-1; perhaps TRBD1 as D (6 bases). Trimming removed 1 base at V and 7 bases at J, with 11 bases between. Germline V lookup: CDR1 SGHVS, CDR2 FNYEAQ. The CDR3 runs 14 residues. CDR3 sequence (DNA): TGTGCCAGCAGCTTAGAGCAGGGGATAAATGAGCAGTTCTTC. Its translation: CASSLEQGINEQFF. The full variable domain, with the rest looked up from reference TRBV7-6 and TRBJ2-1, is GAGVSQSPRYKVTKRGQDVALRCDPISGHVSLYWYRQALGQGPEFLTYFNYEAQQDKSGLPNDRFSAERPEGSISTLTIQRTEQRDSAMYRCASSLEQGINEQFFGPGTRLTVL.

This clonotype was seen ten or more times. The chain links TRBV6-5 to TRBJ2-7, with a weak D call TRBD2 (5 bases). Per the germline V gene, CDR1 is MNHEY and CDR2 is SVGAGI. The CDR3 is 19 residues long. Trimming left V 6 bases short and J 2 bases short, with 29 bases between. CDR3 bases: TGTGCCAGCAGCCTAGTTCGTGCCGCGTGGAGGAACGGCGCCTACGAGCAGTACGTC. It translates to CASSLVRAAWRNGAYEQYV.

This clonotype was observed at least ten times. V gene TRBV20-1 combines with J gene TRBJ1-1; no clear D. Germline values: CDR1 DFQATT, CDR2 SNEGSKA (reference sequence). The length of the CDR3 is 12 residues. V lost 3 bases to trimming and J lost 2 bases, with 7 bases between them. For the CDR3, the DNA is TGCAGTGCTAGGAAACCTAACACTGAAGCTTTCTTT. Translation gives CSARKPNTEAFF.

This clonotype was counted ten times or more. V is TRBV12-3 or TRBV12-4 and J is TRBJ2-2; D ambiguous. CDR3 length: 13 residues. The V end was cut by 6 bases, the J end by 6 bases, with 11 bases between. The CDR3 loop reads CASSQGVAGELFF. The CDR3 region has the DNA TGTGCCAGCAGCCAAGGCGTTGCCGGGGAGCTGTTTTTT.

This clonotype was detected many times. The V call is TRBV7-2, the J call TRBJ2-2, with D possibly TRBD2 on 7 matching bases. The V gene's germline CDR1 is SGHTA and CDR2 FQGNSA. With 0 bases removed from V and 6 bases from J, the gap between germline ends came to 11 bases. The CDR3 has 15 residues. The DNA for the CDR3 is TGTGCCAGCAGCTTAGCGGGGGGGCCGGCCGGGGAGCTGTTTTTT. It encodes CASSLAGGPAGELFF.

This clonotype was counted many times. This chain uses TRBV5-1 with TRBJ1-1, with D unresolved. The ends were cut back, 3 bases at V and 0 bases at J, with 12 bases in the middle. This CDR3 is built from 15 residues. The germline gives CDR1 SGHRS, CDR2 YFSETQ. In nucleotides, the CDR3 is TGCGCCAGCAGCTATCCGGGTCGCATGAACACTGAAGCTTTCTTT. Translated, it gives CASSYPGRMNTEAFF.

J is TRBJ1-1 and V is TRBV15, with D tentatively TRBD1 (5 bases). Germline V gives CDR1 LNHNV, CDR2 YYDKDF (reference sequence). This CDR3 has 15 amino acids. Trimming cost V 8 bases and J 4 bases, with 20 bases left between them. DNA of the CDR3: TGTGCCACCGGGGGGGATGAGGCGGGGAGCACTGAAGCTTTCTTT. Its translation: CATGGDEAGSTEAFF.

This clonotype was seen a handful of times. The genes are TRBV7-2 and TRBJ1-5, with D unresolved. Germline CDR1 and CDR2: SGHTA and FQGNSA. The CDR3 length is 13 residues. V was shortened by 1 base and J by 8 bases, with 9 bases between the two germline ends. CDR3 residues: CASSLEIGKPQHF. The CDR3, as DNA: TGTGCCAGCAGCTTAGAAATTGGTAAGCCCCAGCATTTT.

This clonotype has only a few counts. V usage is TRBV19 and J usage is TRBJ2-2; no firm D call. This CDR3 contains 15 residues. V dropped 7 bases and J dropped 5 bases, with 17 bases sitting between them. CDR1 and CDR2 from the germline V gene are LNHDA and SQIVND (reference sequence). CDR3: CASTHRAEPTGELFF. The CDR3 bases are TGTGCCAGTACTCATCGGGCGGAACCGACCGGGGAGCTGTTTTTT.

This clonotype has only a few counts. V gene TRBV27 combines with J gene TRBJ2-1; 10 positions match TRBD1. The trim removed 5 bases at V and 6 bases at J, leaving 7 bases unmatched. This CDR3 comprises 15 residues. Germline values: CDR1 MNHEY, CDR2 SMNVEV (reference sequence). CDR3: CASSPLGQGGNEQFF. The DNA of the CDR3 is TGTGCCAGCAGTCCACTCGGACAGGGGGGCAATGAGCAGTTCTTC.

This sequence joins TRBV18 and TRBJ2-7; tentative D call: TRBD1 (6 bases). V shed 3 bases and J shed 0 bases, with 15 bases lying between them. CDR1 is KGHSH and CDR2 is LQKENI in the germline V gene. The CDR3 totals 16 residues. The CDR3 reads CASSPKGLDSSYEQYV. In DNA, the CDR3 is TGTGCCAGCTCACCCAAAGGGTTGGACAGCTCCTACGAGCAGTACGTC.

V is TRBV4-1 and J is TRBJ2-2; TRBD1 matches 9 bases. There are 16 residues in the CDR3. Germline trimming cut 2 bases from V and 5 bases from J; bases unmatched to any gene: 6. CDR1 is MGHRA, CDR2 YSYEKL, per germline. Here the CDR3 DNA reads TGCGCCAGCAGCCAATCTACAGGGGGCCGAACCGGGGAGCTGTTTTTT. It codes for CASSQSTGGRTGELFF.

A few counts support this clonotype. The J gene is TRBJ2-3, the V gene TRBV4-1, with D possibly TRBD2 on 6 matching bases. The CDR3 has 15 residues. Germline assignment: CDR1 MGHRA and CDR2 YSYEKL. The V end lost 3 bases, the J end lost 5 bases, and 15 bases lay between the germline ends. CDR3 residues: CASSQGLTGRDTQYF. CDR3 in DNA: TGCGCCAGCAGCCAGGGACTTACTGGGCGAGATACGCAGTATTTT.

This clonotype has just a few counts. V gene TRBV27 combines with J gene TRBJ2-7; D is ambiguous. Germline V lookup: CDR1 MNHEY, CDR2 SMNVEV (reference sequence). The CDR3 extends over 14 amino acids. Trimming left V 3 bases short and J 3 bases short, with 12 bases between. Written as DNA, the CDR3 is TGTGCCAGCAGTTTGGGTCCGTCACTCTACGAGCAGTACTTC. Its protein is CASSLGPSLYEQYF.

The chain links TRBV4-1 to TRBJ2-2, with D unclear. The germline gives CDR1 MGHRA, CDR2 YSYEKL. V lost 1 base, J lost 4 bases, and 7 bases lay in between. The CDR3 length is 14 residues. CDR3 DNA: TGCGCCAGCAGCCAAGCAGAAGCCACCGGGGAGCTGTTTTTT. Its protein product is CASSQAEATGELFF.

The chain combines TRBV5-1 with TRBJ1-6; possibly TRBD1 for D (5 bases). CDR3 length: 18 residues. Germline loops: CDR1 SGHRS, CDR2 YFSETQ. V was clipped by 3 bases and J by 7 bases, with 23 bases between them. CDR3 sequence reads: CASSSGPWDRPSNSPLHF. The CDR3 coding sequence is TGCGCCAGCAGCTCAGGGCCCTGGGACCGTCCCTCGAATTCACCCCTCCACTTT. The full variable domain, rest sourced from reference TRBV5-1 and TRBJ1-6, is KAGVTQTPRYLIKTRGQQVTLSCSPISGHRSVSWYQQTPGQGLQFLFEYFSETQRNKGNFPGRFSGRQFSNSRSEMNVSTLELGDSALYLCASSSGPWDRPSNSPLHFGNGTRLTVT.